The 24 T cell receptor beta chains below all came from one sample that was sequenced in a study of OX40 agonist ivuxolimab in advanced cancers. The repertoire was sequenced with immunoSEQ multiplex PCR; TCRdb's copy has only in-frame clones and lacks some. Here the sample spans about 35,000 clones, over 60% being singletons. The sequencing here drew on CD4+ or CD8+ T cells sorted from blood, taken in a trial of the OX40 agonist ivuxolimab. All receptors come from an adult with an advanced solid tumor such as melanoma, head and neck, liver or kidney cancer.

The gene calls are TRBV7-9 and TRBJ2-1; 8 nucleotides agree with TRBD2. The CDR3 length is 14 residues. The V segment lost 4 bases and the J segment 9 bases; nucleotides outside the gene matches: 8. CDR1 and CDR2 (germline): SEHNR, FQNEAQ (reference sequence). The chain's CDR3 is CASSSGLAWSEQFF. CDR3 nucleotides: TGTGCCAGCAGCTCCGGACTAGCTTGGTCTGAGCAGTTCTTC.

The genes are TRBV28 and TRBJ2-6, with 10 positions matching TRBD1. Germline values: CDR1 MDHEN, CDR2 SYDVKM. V lost 6 bases, J lost 4 bases, and 9 bases stayed unmatched. The CDR3 has 17 amino acids. The CDR3 here is CASSRPGTGVGANVLTF. The CDR3 nucleotides read TGTGCCAGCAGCCGTCCCGGGACAGGGGTCGGGGCCAACGTCCTGACTTTC.

This chain joins TRBV6-1 and TRBJ1-3; no reliable D call. The germline V and J ends were trimmed by 1 base and 2 bases, with 9 bases remaining between them. There are 15 residues in the CDR3. Germline lookup yields CDR1 MNHNS and CDR2 SASEGT. The CDR3 is CASSEVPNPGNTIYF. The CDR3 DNA reads TGTGCCAGCAGTGAAGTCCCCAACCCTGGAAACACCATATATTTT.

This clone was seen just once. This chain links TRBV5-6 with TRBJ1-2; D is possibly TRBD1 (5 bases). V lost 4 bases to trimming and J lost 5 bases, with 18 bases between them. The CDR3 sequence is 15 residues long. Germline V gene lookup returns CDR1 SGHDT and CDR2 YYEEEE. CDR3 sequence: CASSGRQQALYGYTF. CDR3 in DNA: TGTGCCAGCAGCGGGCGTCAACAGGCTCTTTATGGCTACACCTTC. Based on the CDR3 plus reference TRBV5-6 and TRBJ1-2, the full variable domain is DAGVTQSPTHLIKTRGQQVTLRCSPKSGHDTVSWYQQALGQGPQFIFQYYEEEERQRGNFPDRFSGHQFPNYSSELNVNALLLGDSALYLCASSGRQQALYGYTFGSGTRLTVV.

This clone was counted between two and nine times. V and J are TRBV20-1 and TRBJ2-3, with D perhaps assigned TRBD1 or TRBD2 (6 bases each). V gave up 5 bases and J gave up 15 bases, with 15 bases separating them. The CDR3 totals 10 residues. The germline V gene encodes CDR1 DFQATT and CDR2 SNEGSKA (reference sequence). CDR3 nucleotides: TGCAGTGCTTATAGGGAGGACAGTTATTTT. Translation gives CSAYREDSYF.

In DNA form, the CDR3 reads TGTGCCAGCAGCTTAGGAATTAATGAGCAGTTCTTC. Protein sequence: CASSLGINEQFF. This chain connects TRBV11-2 to TRBJ2-1; D is undetermined. From germline, CDR1 is SGHAT and CDR2 FQNNGV. CDR3 length: 12 residues. V shed 1 base and J shed 7 bases, with 5 bases lying between them. The full variable domain, rest sourced from reference TRBV11-2 and TRBJ2-1, is EAGVAQSPRYKIIEKRQSVAFWCNPISGHATLYWYQQILGQGPKLLIQFQNNGVVDDSQLPKDRFSAERLKGVDSTLKIQPAKLEDSAVYLCASSLGINEQFFGPGTRLTVL.

This sequence joins TRBV4-1 and TRBJ2-1, with 9 bases identical to TRBD2. This CDR3 has 15 residues. Trimming took 3 bases from V and 10 from J; bases not matched to a gene: 10. The germline V gene encodes CDR1 MGHRA and CDR2 YSYEKL. Written as DNA, the CDR3 is TGCGCCAGCAGCCACCCTAGCGGGGAAGCGGGAGAGCAGTTCTTC. It codes for CASSHPSGEAGEQFF.

The rearrangement uses TRBV7-8 and TRBJ1-2; a weak D match, TRBD1 (6 bases). Trimming removed 5 bases from V and 4 bases from J, with 14 bases in between. Germline CDR1 SGHVS, CDR2 FQNEAQ. The CDR3 totals 14 residues. CDR3 in amino acids: CASSTNRESYGYTF. CDR3 DNA: TGTGCCAGCAGCACAAACAGGGAAAGCTATGGCTACACCTTC. The full variable domain, with the rest looked up from reference TRBV7-8 and TRBJ1-2, is GAGVSQSPRYKVAKRGQDVALRCDPISGHVSLFWYQQALGQGPEFLTYFQNEAQLDKSGLPSDRFFAERPEGSVSTLKIQRTQQEDSAVYLCASSTNRESYGYTFGSGTRLTVV.

The chain recombines TRBV5-1 with TRBJ2-1, with 13 bases fitting TRBD2. Trimming at V came to 4 bases and at J to 2 bases, leaving 3 bases not matched to a gene. Germline assignment: CDR1 SGHRS and CDR2 YFSETQ. The CDR3 runs to 16 residues. In nucleotides, the CDR3 is TGCGCCAGCAGCAAGACTAGCGGGGGGCCCTACAATGAGCAGTTCTTC. Translated: CASSKTSGGPYNEQFF.

A single count supports this clone. The chain is built from TRBV5-1 and TRBJ1-1, with a possible D match to TRBD1 (6 bases). Germline lookup yields CDR1 SGHRS and CDR2 YFSETQ. This CDR3 contains 14 residues. V shed 5 bases and J shed 3 bases, with 14 bases lying between them. In DNA, the CDR3 is TGCGCCAGCAGGGATACCAGGGGATACACTGAAGCTTTCTTT. Its translation: CASRDTRGYTEAFF.

This chain connects TRBV19 to TRBJ1-6; 9 bases are a match to TRBD1. Germline CDR1 and CDR2: LNHDA and SQIVND (reference sequence). The junction had 3 bases not matched to a gene; V was cut back by 7 bases and J by 8 bases. The CDR3 length is 13 residues. CDR3 region: CASKGQGDSPLHF. In nucleotides, the CDR3 is TGTGCCAGTAAGGGACAGGGAGATTCACCCCTCCACTTT.

This clone was detected many times. At the DNA level, this CDR3 is encoded by other sequences in the same sample as well. CDR3 in amino acids: CASSSGQGNTGELFF. The CDR3 nucleotides are TGTGCCAGTAGTTCGGGACAGGGGAACACCGGGGAGCTGTTTTTT. The chain links TRBV19 to TRBJ2-2; 9 bases map to TRBD1. CDR3 length: 15 amino acids. V dropped 5 bases and J dropped 1; count of bases not matched to a gene: 2. Per germline, CDR1 LNHDA and CDR2 SQIVND (reference sequence).

This clone has a handful of counts. The chain recombines TRBV6-5 with TRBJ2-7, with D perhaps matching TRBD1 (5 bases). Trimming cost V 4 bases and J 2 bases, with 12 bases left between them. Germline V gene data show CDR1 as MNHEY and CDR2 as SVGAGI. This CDR3 contains 14 residues. The CDR3: CASSSLTVTYEQYF. DNA of the CDR3: TGTGCCAGCAGTTCCCTGACAGTTACCTACGAGCAGTACTTC.

This clone was found a few times. The chain carries TRBV30 and TRBJ1-2; D perhaps matches TRBD1 (5 bases). Germline V lookup: CDR1 GTSNPN, CDR2 SVGIG (reference sequence). CDR3 length equals 13 residues. The V end was cut by 0 bases, the J end by 4 bases, with 9 bases between. CDR3 DNA: TGTGCCTGGAGTGTATCGGGGCGCTATGGCTACACCTTC. It yields the protein CAWSVSGRYGYTF.

The rearrangement uses TRBV7-8 and TRBJ2-3; 10 nucleotides agree with TRBD1. The trim removed 5 bases at V and 2 bases at J, leaving 4 bases unmatched. The CDR3 contains 15 residues. Germline V gives CDR1 SGHVS, CDR2 FQNEAQ. CDR3 nucleotide sequence: TGTGCCAGCAGCCTAGACAGGGGGCTCACAGATACGCAGTATTTT. Its protein is CASSLDRGLTDTQYF.

Remarks on this clone: Different DNA sequences within this sample yield the same CDR3. The J gene is TRBJ1-5, the V gene TRBV30, with D uncertain. With 0 bases removed from V and 5 bases from J, the gap between germline ends came to 8 bases. The length of the CDR3 is 13 residues. Germline loops: CDR1 GTSNPN, CDR2 SVGIG (reference sequence). CDR3 sequence: CAWSVQGYQPQHF. In DNA form, the CDR3 reads TGTGCCTGGAGTGTACAAGGGTATCAGCCCCAGCATTTT.

The V gene is TRBV7-2, the J gene TRBJ2-7, with D possibly called TRBD1 or TRBD2 (5 bases each). The V gene lost 2 bases and the J gene lost 0 bases, with 11 bases spanning the gap. The CDR3 has 15 amino acids. Germline values: CDR1 SGHTA, CDR2 FQGNSA. The CDR3 DNA reads TGTGCCAGCAGCTTAAGTGGGGGAAGCTCCTACGAGCAGTACGTC. Translating it yields CASSLSGGSSYEQYV.

J is TRBJ2-1 and V is TRBV5-1; D not certain. The CDR3 is made up of 16 amino acids. V lost 1 base and J 0 bases, leaving 11 bases between the germline ends. Germline V gene sequence: CDR1 SGHRS, CDR2 YFSETQ. The CDR3 reads CASSLKQPSSYNEQFF. The DNA of the CDR3 is TGCGCCAGCAGCTTGAAACAGCCTAGCTCCTACAATGAGCAGTTCTTC.

The CDR3 DNA sequence: TGCAGCGTTGGGGTGGTTTCCAGGGGAGAAGCTTTCTTT. As protein: CSVGVVSRGEAFF. The chain has TRBV29-1 and TRBJ1-1; TRBD1 is a possible D gene (6 bases). Germline-derived CDR1 and CDR2 are SQVTM and ANQGSEA. With 4 bases removed from V and 8 bases from J, the gap between germline ends came to 17 bases. This CDR3 comprises 13 residues.

The chain combines TRBV7-9 with TRBJ2-3; D uncertain. Per the germline V gene, CDR1 is SEHNR and CDR2 is FQNEAQ (reference sequence). Trimming pared 3 bases from V and 0 bases from J, leaving 7 bases between. The CDR3 is 14 amino acids. The CDR3 spells CASSLGPSTDTQYF. In nucleotides, the CDR3 is TGTGCCAGCAGCTTGGGCCCGAGCACAGATACGCAGTATTTT.

The V gene is TRBV10-3, the J gene TRBJ1-5, with no clear D. Germline CDR1 and CDR2: ENHRY and SYGVKD. V was cut by 3 bases and J by 3 bases, with 9 bases left in between. This CDR3 contains 14 residues. The CDR3 DNA follows: TGTGCCATCAGTGACGGAGACAACAATCAGCCCCAGCATTTT. Translation: CAISDGDNNQPQHF.

The chain employs TRBV5-6 and TRBJ1-2; the match to TRBD1 covers 9 bases. The CDR3 totals 14 residues. CDR1 is SGHDT, CDR2 YYEEEE, per germline. V was clipped by 1 base and J by 9 bases; unmatched bases: 7. CDR3 sequence (DNA): TGTGCCAGCAGCTTGAGGGACAGGGAGGGTCGCTACACCTTC. Protein sequence: CASSLRDREGRYTF.

This clone was counted at least ten times. The chain couples TRBV2 to TRBJ1-5; perhaps TRBD1 as D (6 bases). The V end lost 6 bases, the J end lost 3 bases, and 15 bases lay between the germline ends. The germline gives CDR1 SNHLY, CDR2 FYNNEI. This CDR3 region has 15 residues. The CDR3 region is CASRGTQGYNQPQHF. The CDR3, as DNA: TGTGCCAGCAGGGGGACCCAGGGGTACAATCAGCCCCAGCATTTT.

The chain has TRBV5-1 and TRBJ2-5, with TRBD2 matching over 8 bases. Germline CDR1 SGHRS, CDR2 YFSETQ. The CDR3 loop spans 16 amino acids. Germline trimming cut 7 bases from V and 4 bases from J; bases unmatched to any gene: 15. The CDR3 loop reads CASYTTTGAGGETQYF. The CDR3 nucleotides read TGCGCCAGCTACACTACCACGGGTGCGGGAGGAGAGACCCAGTACTTC.